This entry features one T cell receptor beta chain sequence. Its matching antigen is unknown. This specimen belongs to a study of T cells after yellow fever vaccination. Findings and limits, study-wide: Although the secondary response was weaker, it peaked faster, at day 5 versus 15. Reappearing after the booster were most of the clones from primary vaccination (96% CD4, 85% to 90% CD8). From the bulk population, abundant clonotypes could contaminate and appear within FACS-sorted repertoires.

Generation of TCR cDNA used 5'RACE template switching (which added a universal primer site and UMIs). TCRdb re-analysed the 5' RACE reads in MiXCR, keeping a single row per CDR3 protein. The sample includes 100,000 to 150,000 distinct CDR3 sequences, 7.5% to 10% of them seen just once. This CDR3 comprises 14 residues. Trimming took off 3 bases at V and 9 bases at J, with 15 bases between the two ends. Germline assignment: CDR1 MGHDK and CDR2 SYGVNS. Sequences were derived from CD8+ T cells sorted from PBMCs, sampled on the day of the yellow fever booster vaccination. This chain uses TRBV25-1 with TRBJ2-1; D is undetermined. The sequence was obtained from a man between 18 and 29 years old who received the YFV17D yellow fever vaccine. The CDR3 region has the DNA TGTGCCAGCAGTGATCTACGTCGGATTGGTGAGCAGTTCTTC. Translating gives CASSDLRRIGEQFF.